These 13 T cell receptor beta chains were sequenced from one sample in a study of chemoradiotherapy in HPV16-positive cancers. Sequenced by immunoSEQ multiplex PCR; TCRdb stores in-frame clones only, minus some. The table shows 20,000 to 25,000 clones, with 80% to 95% occurring only once. Sequenced material: blood, taken from a patient who underwent chemoradiotherapy. Receptor source: a human donor with HPV-associated anogenital cancer.

Here the CDR3 DNA reads TGTGCCATCAGTGAGGACAGGGGCAATCAGCCCCAGCATTTT. Its protein is CAISEDRGNQPQHF. This rearrangement joins TRBV10-3 to TRBJ1-5, with TRBD1 matching 7 bases. The CDR3 totals 14 residues. CDR1 and CDR2 (germline): ENHRY, SYGVKD. Losses at the gene ends were 2 bases for V and 2 bases for J; bases not matched to a gene: 0.

The chain employs TRBV6-6 and TRBJ2-2; D unclear. Germline assignment: CDR1 MNHNY and CDR2 SVGAGI (reference sequence). Trimming left V 2 bases short and J 0 bases short, with 7 bases between. This CDR3 region has 15 residues. The CDR3 DNA reads TGTGCCAGCAGTTACCGGATGGCGAACACCGGGGAGCTGTTTTTT. It codes for CASSYRMANTGELFF.

The chain has TRBV11-2 and TRBJ2-1, with 8 bases that match TRBD2. Germline lookup yields CDR1 SGHAT and CDR2 FQNNGV. The CDR3 contains 16 residues. J lost 3 bases, V lost 7 bases, and 11 bases had no gene match. The CDR3 here is CASTLRGTRIYNEQFF. In nucleotides, the CDR3 is TGTGCCAGCACCCTAAGGGGGACTAGGATCTACAATGAGCAGTTCTTC.

This clone was recorded only once. This chain connects TRBV5-6 to TRBJ2-1; D gene uncertain. Trimming took 1 base from V and 7 from J, leaving 9 bases between them. Germline CDR1 is SGHDT and CDR2 is YYEEEE. The CDR3 has 13 residues. The CDR3 DNA reads as TGTGCCAGCAGCTTGTGGTCCCGGAATGAGCAGTTCTTC. Its protein product is CASSLWSRNEQFF.

The chain joins TRBV13 to TRBJ1-2; possible D gene TRBD1, 5 bases. The CDR3 length is 14 residues. The germline gives CDR1 PRHDT, CDR2 FYEKMQ (reference sequence). Trimming removed 2 bases from V and 4 bases from J, with 11 bases in between. The CDR3 DNA is TGTGCCAGCAGCTTAACGGGGGGTTCCTATGGCTACACCTTC. Encoded protein: CASSLTGGSYGYTF.

The chain combines TRBV19 with TRBJ1-5, with D perhaps TRBD1 (5 bases). The length of the CDR3 is 14 residues. Germline V lookup: CDR1 LNHDA, CDR2 SQIVND (reference sequence). The germline V and J ends were trimmed by 5 bases and 3 bases, with 11 bases remaining between them. The CDR3: CASSPTGYNQPQHF. In nucleotides, the CDR3 is TGTGCCAGTAGTCCTACAGGTTACAATCAGCCCCAGCATTTT.

The J gene is TRBJ2-1, the V gene TRBV11-1; TRBD2 matches 10 bases. CDR3 length equals 16 residues. V trimming: 5 bases; J trimming: 5 bases; junction bases outside the gene matches: 9. Germline CDR1 reads SGHAT; CDR2 reads FQDESV (reference sequence). The CDR3 DNA sequence: TGTGCCAGCAGCCCACTCTGGACTAGCGGCCACAATGAGCAGTTCTTC. Encoded protein: CASSPLWTSGHNEQFF.

This clone occurred a few times. The chain combines TRBV7-3 with TRBJ2-6; 9 bases line up with TRBD2. Per the germline V gene, CDR1 is SGHTA and CDR2 is FQGTGA. V was pared by 5 bases and J by 0 bases, with 8 bases of the junction left unmatched. The CDR3 length is 18 residues. The CDR3 DNA reads as TGTGCCAGCAGCCCCGCGGGGGGGACCATCTCTGGGGCCAACGTCCTGACTTTC. It encodes CASSPAGGTISGANVLTF.

A single count supports this clone. J is TRBJ1-5 and V is TRBV6-1, with 7 positions matching TRBD1. J lost 6 bases, V lost 6 bases, and 8 bases had no gene match. Germline CDR1 MNHNS, CDR2 SASEGT. The CDR3 is 14 amino acids. The CDR3 loop reads CASSLTGVGQPQHF. CDR3 coding DNA: TGTGCCAGCAGCCTAACAGGGGTCGGTCAGCCCCAGCATTTT.

The chain joins TRBV5-1 to TRBJ2-5, with TRBD1 matching 7 bases. Germline CDR1 reads SGHRS; CDR2 reads YFSETQ. J was trimmed by 2 bases and V by 4 bases; bases with no gene match: 5. The CDR3 has 14 amino acids. The CDR3 here is CASSKWTGQETQYF. The CDR3 nucleotides are TGCGCCAGCAGCAAGTGGACAGGTCAAGAGACCCAGTACTTC.

The chain couples TRBV18 to TRBJ2-7; D uncertain. CDR1 and CDR2 (germline): KGHSH, LQKENI. The CDR3 runs to 13 residues. The V and J ends lost 10 bases and 6 bases respectively, with 19 bases between them. CDR3 residues: CATSTQPLREQYF. The CDR3 DNA reads as TGTGCCACCTCGACCCAACCCCTACGCGAGCAGTACTTC.

The chain joins TRBV20-1 to TRBJ2-7; no reliable D call. The V gene lost 4 bases and the J gene lost 4 bases, with 5 bases spanning the gap. This CDR3 contains 10 residues. Germline CDR1 DFQATT, CDR2 SNEGSKA (reference sequence). CDR3 protein: CSATVYEQYF. CDR3 sequence (DNA): TGCAGTGCTACAGTTTACGAGCAGTACTTC.

V is TRBV4-1 and J is TRBJ2-7, with D uncertain. There are 14 residues in the CDR3. Germline CDR1 MGHRA, CDR2 YSYEKL. V shed 0 bases and J shed 1 base, with 7 bases lying between them. The CDR3 DNA reads TGCGCCAGCAGCCAAGAAGAAGCTTCCTACGAGCAGTACTTC. Protein sequence: CASSQEEASYEQYF.